This T cell receptor beta chain was observed in a study of early T cells in non-severe SARS-CoV-2 infection. Background on the study: RNA in bulk from unsorted whole blood was sequenced, and chains were unpaired.

V dropped 4 bases and J dropped 2 bases, with 12 bases sitting between them. The germline V gene encodes CDR1 SGHRS and CDR2 YFSETQ. This CDR3 is built from 14 residues. A note on this clonotype: Its antigen is as yet unknown.

Broader study findings: Matches to VDJdb favored anti-spike CD8 responses and missed private and CD4 specificities.

The TCR library protocol attached unique molecular identifiers to the individual cDNA molecules. TCRdb analysed the 5' RACE reads with MiXCR anew, one entry per CDR3 protein. The sample includes more than 90,000 distinct CDR3 sequences, roughly 13% seen only once; the top ten take 2% to 2.5%. The receptor was derived from an adult who was a healthcare worker with PCR-confirmed SARS-CoV-2 infection or an uninfected control (not recorded which). What was sequenced was whole blood. The chain couples TRBV5-1 to TRBJ2-5; the D gene is possibly TRBD2 (7 bases). CDR3 coding DNA: TGCGCCAGCAGCACAGGGACTATACAAGAGACCCAGTACTTC. Residues: CASSTGTIQETQYF. Full variable domain (rest looked up from reference TRBV5-1 and TRBJ2-5): KAGVTQTPRYLIKTRGQQVTLSCSPISGHRSVSWYQQTPGQGLQFLFEYFSETQRNKGNFPGRFSGRQFSNSRSEMNVSTLELGDSALYLCASSTGTIQETQYFGPGTRLLVL.